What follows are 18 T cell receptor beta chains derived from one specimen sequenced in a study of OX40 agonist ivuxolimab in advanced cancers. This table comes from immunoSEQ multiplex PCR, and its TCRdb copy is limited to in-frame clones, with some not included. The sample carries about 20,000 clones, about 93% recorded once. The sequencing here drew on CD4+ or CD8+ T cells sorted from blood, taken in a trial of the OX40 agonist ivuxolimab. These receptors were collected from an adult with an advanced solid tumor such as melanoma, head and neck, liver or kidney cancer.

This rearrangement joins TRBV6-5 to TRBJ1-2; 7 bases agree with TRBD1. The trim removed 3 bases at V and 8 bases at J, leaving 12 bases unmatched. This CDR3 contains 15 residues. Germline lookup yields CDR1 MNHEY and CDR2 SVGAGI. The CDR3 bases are TGTGCCAGCAGTTATGACCTAGGGGGCACGGGGGGCTACACCTTC. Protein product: CASSYDLGGTGGYTF.

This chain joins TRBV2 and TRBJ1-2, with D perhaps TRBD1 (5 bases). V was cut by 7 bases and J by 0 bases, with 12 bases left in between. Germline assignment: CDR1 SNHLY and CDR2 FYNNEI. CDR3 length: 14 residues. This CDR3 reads CASIFGDPNYGYTF. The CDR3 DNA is TGTGCCAGCATATTCGGGGACCCTAACTATGGCTACACCTTC.

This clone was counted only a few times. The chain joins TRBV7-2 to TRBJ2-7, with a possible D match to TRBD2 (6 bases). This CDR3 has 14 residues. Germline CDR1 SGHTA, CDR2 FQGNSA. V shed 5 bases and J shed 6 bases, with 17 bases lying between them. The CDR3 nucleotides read TGTGCCAGCAGCCCACTCCTCGGGGGTGGCGAGCAGTACTTC. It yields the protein CASSPLLGGGEQYF.

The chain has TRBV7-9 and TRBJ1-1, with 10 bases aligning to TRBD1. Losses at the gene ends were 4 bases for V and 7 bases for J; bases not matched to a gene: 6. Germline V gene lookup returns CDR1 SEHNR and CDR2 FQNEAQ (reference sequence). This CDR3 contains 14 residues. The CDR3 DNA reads TGTGCCAGCAGCTCGGGACAGGGGAAGTTTGAAGCTTTCTTT. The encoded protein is CASSSGQGKFEAFF.

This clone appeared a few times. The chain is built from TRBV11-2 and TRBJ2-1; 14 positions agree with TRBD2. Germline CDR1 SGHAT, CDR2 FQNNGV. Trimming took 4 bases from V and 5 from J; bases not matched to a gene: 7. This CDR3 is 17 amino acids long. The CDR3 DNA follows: TGTGCCAGCAGCTCCGGCGGGGGACTAGCGGGGGACAATGAGCAGTTCTTC. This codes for CASSSGGGLAGDNEQFF.

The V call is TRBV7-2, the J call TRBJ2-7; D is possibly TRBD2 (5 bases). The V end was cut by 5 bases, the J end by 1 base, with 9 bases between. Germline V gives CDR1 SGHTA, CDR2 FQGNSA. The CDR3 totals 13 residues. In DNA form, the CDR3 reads TGTGCCAGCAGCCGCGGGTTGTCCTACGAGCAGTACTTC. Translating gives CASSRGLSYEQYF.

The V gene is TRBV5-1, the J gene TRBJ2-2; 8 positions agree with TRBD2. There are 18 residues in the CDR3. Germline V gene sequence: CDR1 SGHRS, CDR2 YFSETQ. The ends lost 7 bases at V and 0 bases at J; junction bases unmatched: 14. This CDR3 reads CASPPRVSGASNTGELFF. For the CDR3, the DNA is TGCGCCAGCCCTCCTCGGGTTAGCGGGGCCTCGAACACCGGGGAGCTGTTTTTT.

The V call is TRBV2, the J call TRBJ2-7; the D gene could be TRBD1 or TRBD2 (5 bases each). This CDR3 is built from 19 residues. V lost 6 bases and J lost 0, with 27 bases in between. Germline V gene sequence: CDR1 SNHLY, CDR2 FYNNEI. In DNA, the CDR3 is TGTGCCAGCAGCACGCCGGGACGGAAACTTCTAGGGAGCTCCTACGAGCAGTACTTC. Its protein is CASSTPGRKLLGSSYEQYF.

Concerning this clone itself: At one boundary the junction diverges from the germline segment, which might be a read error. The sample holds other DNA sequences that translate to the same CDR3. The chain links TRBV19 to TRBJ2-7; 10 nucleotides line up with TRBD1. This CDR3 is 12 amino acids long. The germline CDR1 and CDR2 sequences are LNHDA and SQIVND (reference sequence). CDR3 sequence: CASRDRGYEQYF. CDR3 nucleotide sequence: TGTGCCAGCCGGGACAGGGGCTACGAGCAGTATTTC.

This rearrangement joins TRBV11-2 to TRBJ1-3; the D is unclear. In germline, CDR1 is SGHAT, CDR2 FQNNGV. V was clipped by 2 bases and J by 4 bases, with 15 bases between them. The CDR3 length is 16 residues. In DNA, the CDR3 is TGTGCCAGCAGCTTAACCCCATTCTCTTCCGGAAACACCATATATTTT. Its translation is CASSLTPFSSGNTIYF.

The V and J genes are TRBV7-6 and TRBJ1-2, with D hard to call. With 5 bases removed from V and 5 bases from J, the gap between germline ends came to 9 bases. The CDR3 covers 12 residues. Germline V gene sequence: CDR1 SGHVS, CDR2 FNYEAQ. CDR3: CASSPEGYGYTF. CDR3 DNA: TGTGCCAGCAGCCCGGAAGGATATGGCTACACCTTC.

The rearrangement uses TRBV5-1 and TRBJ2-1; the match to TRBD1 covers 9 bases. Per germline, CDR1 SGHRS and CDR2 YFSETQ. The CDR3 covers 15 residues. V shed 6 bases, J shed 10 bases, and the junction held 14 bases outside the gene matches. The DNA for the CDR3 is TGCGCCAGCATTCGGTACAGGGGGCGCCTGGAGGAGCAGTTCTTC. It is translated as CASIRYRGRLEEQFF.

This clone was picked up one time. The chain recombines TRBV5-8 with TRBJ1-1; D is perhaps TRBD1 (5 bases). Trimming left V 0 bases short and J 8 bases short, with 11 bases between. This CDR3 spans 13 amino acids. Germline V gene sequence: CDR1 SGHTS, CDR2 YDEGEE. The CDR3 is CASSLDYYREAFF. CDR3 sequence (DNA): TGTGCCAGCAGCTTGGACTATTACAGGGAAGCTTTCTTT.

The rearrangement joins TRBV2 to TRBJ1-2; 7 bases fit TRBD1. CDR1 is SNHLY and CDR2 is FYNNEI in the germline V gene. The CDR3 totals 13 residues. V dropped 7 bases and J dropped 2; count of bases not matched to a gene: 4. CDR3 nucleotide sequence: TGTGCCAGCAATTACAGGGGAAACTATGGCTACACCTTC. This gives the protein CASNYRGNYGYTF.

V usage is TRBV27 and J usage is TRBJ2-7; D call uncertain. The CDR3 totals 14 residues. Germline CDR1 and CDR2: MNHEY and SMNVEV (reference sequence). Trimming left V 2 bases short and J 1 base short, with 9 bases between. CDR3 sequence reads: CASSLPGPSYEQYF. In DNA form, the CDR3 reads TGTGCCAGCAGTTTACCAGGCCCGTCCTACGAGCAGTACTTC.

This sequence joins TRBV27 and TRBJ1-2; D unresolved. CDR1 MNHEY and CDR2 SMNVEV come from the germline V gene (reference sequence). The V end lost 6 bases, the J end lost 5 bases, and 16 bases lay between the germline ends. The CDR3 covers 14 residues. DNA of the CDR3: TGTGCCAGCAGCTCAGATACCGCAAAATATGGCTACACCTTC. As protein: CASSSDTAKYGYTF.

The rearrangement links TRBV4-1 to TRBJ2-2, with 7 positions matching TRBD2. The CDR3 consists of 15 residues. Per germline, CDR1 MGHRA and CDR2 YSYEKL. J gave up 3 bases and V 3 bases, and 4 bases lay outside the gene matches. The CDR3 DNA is TGCGCCAGCAGCCAGGGGGGGAGGTACACCGGGGAGCTGTTTTTT. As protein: CASSQGGRYTGELFF.

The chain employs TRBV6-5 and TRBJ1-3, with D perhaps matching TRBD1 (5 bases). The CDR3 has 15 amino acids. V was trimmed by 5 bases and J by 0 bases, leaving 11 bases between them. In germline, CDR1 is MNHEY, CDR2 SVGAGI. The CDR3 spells CASSPNGGSGNTIYF. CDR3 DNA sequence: TGTGCCAGCAGTCCAAACGGGGGCTCTGGAAACACCATATATTTT.